This record concerns one T cell receptor beta chain sequence. V shed 0 bases and J shed 11 bases, with 10 bases lying between them. The CDR3 contains 12 residues. Germline values: CDR1 SGHNT, CDR2 YENEEA. This specimen belongs to a study of Graves' ophthalmopathy and Graves' hyperthyroidism. The sequenced template was RNA, covering the TCR beta CDR3 region. The first-round RT-PCR employed HTBI primers together with the Qiagen OneStep RT-PCR kit. A multiplex PCR was then performed as the second round. In TCRdb, the multiplex PCR reads were re-called with MiXCR into one record per CDR3 protein. The sample has 200,000 to 250,000 distinct CDR3 sequences, 25% to 30% seen once; the top ten hold around 10%.

This sequence originates from a man between 50 and 59 years old with Graves' ophthalmopathy. The gene calls are TRBV11-3 and TRBJ2-5, with D hard to call. Specimen: peripheral blood. The CDR3 protein is CASSLDGHSQYF. The CDR3 nucleotides are TGTGCCAGCAGCTTAGATGGTCACTCTCAGTACTTC.